This is a list of T cell receptor beta chains from one sample in a study of T cell responses to AZD1222 COVID-19 vaccine. Some clones are missing from TCRdb's copy, which holds only in-frame ones; the method was immunoSEQ multiplex PCR. Found here are around 92,000 clones, approximately 90% of them singletons; the top ten hold 20% to 25%. This material consisted of peripheral blood, taken on day 0 of AZD1222 vaccination. These receptor sequences come from an adult in good health. CDR3s include the opening cysteine and the closing phenylalanine or tryptophan. A D gene is named only where the DNA matches it firmly. The size field is filled for only some rows; it gives once, few, many or a size class.

v_gene: TRBV27
j_gene: TRBJ1-1
d_gene: TRBD1
abundance: NA
CDR3aa: CASWGRQGPFF
CDR3nt: TGTGCCAGCTGGGGGAGACAGGGGCCTTTCTTT

v_gene: TRBV30
j_gene: TRBJ1-3
d_gene: TRBD1
abundance: once
CDR3aa: CAWSQGRGNTIYF
CDR3nt: TGTGCCTGGTCACAGGGGAGGGGAAACACCATATATTTT

v_gene: TRBV7-2
j_gene: TRBJ1-1
d_gene: NA
abundance: NA
CDR3aa: CASSLGVTEAFF
CDR3nt: TGTGCCAGCAGCTTAGGGGTAACTGAAGCTTTCTTT

v_gene: TRBV12-5
j_gene: TRBJ1-4
d_gene: NA
abundance: NA
CDR3aa: CASPGPAVFF
CDR3nt: TGTGCTAGCCCTGGGCCAGCGGTGTTTTTT

v_gene: TRBV27
j_gene: TRBJ2-7
d_gene: TRBD1
abundance: NA
CDR3aa: CASSLRANRGQPYDYEQYF
CDR3nt: TGTGCCAGCAGTTTGAGGGCTAACAGGGGACAACCGTATGACTACGAGCAGTACTTC

v_gene: TRBV7-8
j_gene: TRBJ2-3
d_gene: NA
abundance: NA
CDR3aa: CATTGLGDTQYF
CDR3nt: TGTGCCACCACAGGGCTCGGAGATACGCAGTATTTT

v_gene: TRBV27
j_gene: TRBJ1-5
d_gene: TRBD1
abundance: NA
CDR3aa: CASSLQGGNQPQHF
CDR3nt: TGTGCCAGCAGTTTACAGGGGGGGAATCAGCCCCAGCATTTT

v_gene: TRBV18
j_gene: TRBJ2-7
d_gene: TRBD2
abundance: NA
CDR3aa: CASSSGEGTYEQYF
CDR3nt: TGTGCCAGCTCATCCGGGGAGGGCACCTACGAGCAGTACTTC

v_gene: TRBV30
j_gene: TRBJ1-2
d_gene: NA
abundance: NA
CDR3aa: CAWSRTSNGYTF
CDR3nt: TGTGCCTGGAGTAGGACAAGTAATGGCTACACCTTC

v_gene: TRBV18
j_gene: TRBJ1-5
d_gene: NA
abundance: NA
CDR3aa: CASSPGNQPQHF
CDR3nt: TGTGCCAGCTCACCCGGCAATCAGCCCCAGCATTTT

v_gene: TRBV19
j_gene: TRBJ2-1
d_gene: TRBD1
abundance: NA
CDR3aa: CASSPIGTGAGLEQFF
CDR3nt: TGTGCCAGTAGTCCGATCGGGACAGGGGCGGGCCTTGAGCAGTTCTTC

v_gene: TRBV10-3
j_gene: TRBJ1-5
d_gene: NA
abundance: NA
CDR3aa: CAISDQGGGSQPQHF
CDR3nt: TGTGCCATCAGTGACCAGGGTGGGGGTAGTCAGCCCCAGCATTTT

v_gene: TRBV6-5
j_gene: TRBJ2-3
d_gene: TRBD2
abundance: NA
CDR3aa: CASGTIGTTLYF
CDR3nt: TGTGCCAGCGGTACCATCGGGACTACGTTGTATTTT

v_gene: TRBV7-9
j_gene: TRBJ1-5
d_gene: NA
abundance: NA
CDR3aa: CASSEGLSNQPQHF
CDR3nt: TGTGCCAGCAGCGAGGGACTGAGCAATCAGCCCCAGCATTTT

v_gene: TRBV19
j_gene: TRBJ1-5
d_gene: NA
abundance: NA
CDR3aa: CASTRSRYSNQPQHF
CDR3nt: TGTGCCAGTACGAGAAGCAGATATAGCAATCAGCCCCAGCATTTT

v_gene: TRBV5-4
j_gene: TRBJ1-3
d_gene: NA
abundance: NA
CDR3aa: CASSLGWGIGNTIYF
CDR3nt: TGTGCCAGCAGCTTGGGATGGGGGATTGGAAACACCATATATTTT

v_gene: TRBV18
j_gene: TRBJ1-2
d_gene: NA
abundance: NA
CDR3aa: CASSPPAGFVGGYTF
CDR3nt: TGTGCCAGCTCACCACCCGCAGGGTTCGTGGGTGGCTACACCTTC

v_gene: TRBV11-3
j_gene: TRBJ2-2
d_gene: NA
abundance: NA
CDR3aa: CASSSQWNAGELFF
CDR3nt: TGTGCCAGCAGCTCGCAGTGGAATGCCGGGGAGCTGTTTTTT

v_gene: TRBV7-2
j_gene: TRBJ2-4
d_gene: TRBD1
abundance: NA
CDR3aa: CASSSRQGQNIQYF
CDR3nt: TGTGCCAGCAGCTCCAGACAGGGACAAAACATTCAGTACTTC

v_gene: TRBV18
j_gene: TRBJ2-7
d_gene: NA
abundance: NA
CDR3aa: CASSITGTDSYEQYF
CDR3nt: TGTGCCAGCTCTATCACAGGGACGGACTCCTACGAGCAGTACTTC

v_gene: TRBV12-3/TRBV12-4
j_gene: TRBJ1-5
d_gene: NA
abundance: NA
CDR3aa: CASSRGINQPQHF
CDR3nt: TGTGCCAGCAGTCGGGGGATAAATCAGCCCCAGCATTTT

v_gene: TRBV19
j_gene: TRBJ1-2
d_gene: NA
abundance: NA
CDR3aa: CASSRREGTYGYTF
CDR3nt: TGTGCCAGTAGTAGGAGGGAGGGTACTTATGGCTACACCTTC

v_gene: TRBV3-1/TRBV3-2
j_gene: TRBJ1-1
d_gene: NA
abundance: NA
CDR3aa: CASSQDPAGANTEAFF
CDR3nt: TGTGCCAGCAGCCAAGACCCCGCAGGAGCGAACACTGAAGCTTTCTTT

v_gene: TRBV2
j_gene: TRBJ1-1
d_gene: NA
abundance: NA
CDR3aa: CASSEALMGGTEAFF
CDR3nt: TGTGCCAGCAGTGAAGCGCTGATGGGAGGCACTGAAGCTTTCTTT

v_gene: TRBV27
j_gene: TRBJ2-3
d_gene: NA
abundance: NA
CDR3aa: CASSLGPRGSTDTQYF
CDR3nt: TGTGCCAGCAGTTTAGGTCCCAGGGGCAGCACAGATACGCAGTATTTT

v_gene: TRBV7-2
j_gene: TRBJ1-2
d_gene: TRBD1
abundance: NA
CDR3aa: CASRFDRGTYGYTF
CDR3nt: TGTGCCAGCAGGTTCGACAGGGGCACCTATGGCTACACCTTC

v_gene: TRBV3-1/TRBV3-2
j_gene: TRBJ1-5
d_gene: NA
abundance: NA
CDR3aa: CASSQEYYSNQPQHF
CDR3nt: TGTGCCAGCAGCCAAGAGTACTATAGCAATCAGCCCCAGCATTTT

v_gene: TRBV19
j_gene: TRBJ2-5
d_gene: NA
abundance: NA
CDR3aa: CASSSGSRETQYF
CDR3nt: TGTGCCAGTAGTTCGGGTTCTAGAGAGACCCAGTACTTC

v_gene: TRBV12-5
j_gene: TRBJ1-4
d_gene: NA
abundance: NA
CDR3aa: CASGLGGMKKLFF
CDR3nt: TGTGCTAGTGGTTTAGGCGGGATGAAAAAACTGTTTTTT